These 19 T cell receptor beta chains share one sample of origin, sequenced in a study of regulatory T cells in long-lasting Graves disease. CDR3-region Arm-PCR and iRepertoire HTBI primers produced the TCR beta libraries. TCRdb analysed the multiplex PCR reads with MiXCR anew, one entry per CDR3 protein. The sample records 400,000 to 500,000 distinct CDR3 sequences, about a sixth being singletons. Documented time point: newly diagnosed GD, antithyroid drugs for less than 3 months. RNA extracted from PBMCs served as the sequencing template. These data are also associated with another study on T cells in Graves' hyperthyroidism and ophthalmopathy.

The sequenced sample was peripheral blood mononuclear cells (PBMCs), obtained at new diagnosis, from a patient treated with antithyroid drugs. Receptors originate from a woman between 18 and 29 years old with Graves disease.

On this clonotype itself: A much more abundant neighbour one base away suggests this may be a read error. The CDR3 carries no conserved terminal phenylalanine or tryptophan, so it likely arises from a read error. The chain uses TRBV29-1 and TRBJ2-1, with TRBD1 matching 8 bases. The J call may not be correct, given that the DNA end is closer to TRBJ2-5. The CDR3 runs 11 residues. The germline gives CDR1 SQVTM, CDR2 ANQGSEA. As DNA, the CDR3 is TGCAGCGTTGCAGGGGGCGAGACCCAGTACTAC. Its protein is CSVAGGETQYY.

This clonotype came up a few times. The chain combines TRBV6-2 or TRBV6-3 with TRBJ2-1, with D tentatively TRBD1 (6 bases). The CDR3 contains 15 residues. Germline V lookup: CDR1 MNHEY, CDR2 SVGEGT. Between the trimmed V and J ends, which lost 2 bases and 5 bases, there was a span of 13 bases. CDR3 in DNA: TGTGCCAGCAGTTACATGGGGGCTGTCAACAATGAGCAGTTCTTC. Residues: CASSYMGAVNNEQFF.

This clonotype appeared many times. This sequence joins TRBV12-3 or TRBV12-4 and TRBJ1-2; TRBD1 matches 7 bases. V was clipped by 3 bases and J by 1 base; unmatched bases: 11. This CDR3 has 17 amino acids. The CDR3 reads CASSFRDSDTLNYGYTF. CDR3 DNA: TGTGCCAGCAGTTTCAGGGACAGCGATACTCTTAACTATGGCTACACCTTC.

The sample holds a few counts of this clonotype. The J gene is TRBJ2-1, the V gene TRBV7-6, with TRBD2 identical over 7 bases. CDR3 length: 18 residues. The V gene's germline CDR1 is SGHVS and CDR2 FNYEAQ. V shed 5 bases and J 4 bases; nucleotides not matched to a gene: 17. The CDR3 loop reads CASSLLEALVAGYNEQFF. The CDR3 nucleotides are TGTGCCAGCAGCCTGCTAGAGGCATTAGTAGCGGGTTACAATGAGCAGTTCTTC.

This clonotype was recorded many times. The chain joins TRBV20-1 to TRBJ2-7; TRBD2 agrees at 7 bases. The V gene's germline CDR1 is DFQATT and CDR2 SNEGSKA (reference sequence). The CDR3 length is 13 residues. The V gene end was trimmed by 1 base and the J gene end by 3 bases; junction bases not matched to a gene: 3. The CDR3 region has the DNA TGCAGTGCTAGAGTGGCTAGCGGCTACGAGCAGTACTTC. Amino acid sequence: CSARVASGYEQYF.

A few counts support this clonotype. V usage is TRBV10-3 and J usage is TRBJ1-1; TRBD1 matches 7 bases. V was pared by 6 bases and J by 8 bases, with 21 bases of the junction left unmatched. Germline V CDR1 and CDR2: ENHRY, SYGVKD. The CDR3 is 17 residues long. CDR3 loop: CAIRSDRFRTLGSEAFF. The DNA for the CDR3 is TGTGCCATCAGATCGGACAGGTTCCGGACTCTTGGCTCCGAAGCTTTCTTT.

This clonotype was detected many times. The chain is built from TRBV28 and TRBJ2-7; 7 positions match TRBD2. Trimming removed 7 bases from V and 2 bases from J; junction bases left unmatched: 8. The CDR3 has 14 residues. CDR1 is MDHEN and CDR2 is SYDVKM in the germline V gene. CDR3 nucleotide sequence: TGTGCCAGCAAGCTTCAAAGCGGGACCTACGAGCAGTACTTC. Residues: CASKLQSGTYEQYF. Supplemented by reference TRBV28 and TRBJ2-7, the full variable domain reads DVKVTQSSRYLVKRTGEKVFLECVQDMDHENMFWYRQDPGLGLRLIYFSYDVKMKEKGDIPEGYSVSREKKERFSLILESASTNQTSMYLCASKLQSGTYEQYFGPGTRLTVT.

At least ten counts were recorded for this clonotype. V usage is TRBV7-2 and J usage is TRBJ2-1, with TRBD2 as a possible D gene (6 bases). CDR3 length: 13 amino acids. Germline loops: CDR1 SGHTA, CDR2 FQGNSA. Deletions cut 4 bases from V and 9 bases from J, with 13 bases between. CDR3: CASSSYTGSEQFF. The CDR3 nucleotides read TGTGCCAGCAGCTCCTATACCGGGAGTGAGCAGTTCTTC.

The chain links TRBV5-1 to TRBJ2-6; D might be TRBD1 or TRBD2, each matching 5 bases. The V gene lost 2 bases and the J gene lost 1 base, with 13 bases spanning the gap. CDR3 length: 17 residues. Germline V CDR1 and CDR2: SGHRS, YFSETQ. This chain's CDR3 is CASSFGRERSGANVLTF. The CDR3 DNA reads TGCGCCAGCAGCTTCGGCAGGGAGAGGTCTGGGGCCAACGTCCTGACTTTC. Combining the CDR3 with reference TRBV5-1 and TRBJ2-6 gives the whole variable domain KAGVTQTPRYLIKTRGQQVTLSCSPISGHRSVSWYQQTPGQGLQFLFEYFSETQRNKGNFPGRFSGRQFSNSRSEMNVSTLELGDSALYLCASSFGRERSGANVLTFGAGSRLTVL.

This clonotype was counted ten times or more. The chain carries TRBV6-2 or TRBV6-3 and TRBJ2-3, with TRBD1 as a possible D gene (6 bases). Looked up from germline, CDR1 is MNHEY and CDR2 is SVGEGT. This CDR3 has 13 residues. The V end was cut by 5 bases, the J end by 4 bases, with 10 bases between. The CDR3 sequence is CASSEQGPDTQYF. CDR3 nucleotides: TGTGCCAGCAGTGAACAGGGCCCAGATACGCAGTATTTT.

A note on this clonotype: Likely a read error: the CDR3 ends without its conserved phenylalanine or tryptophan. V is TRBV7-2 and J is TRBJ2-7, with 8 bases that match TRBD2. The CDR3 consists of 14 residues. Germline V gene lookup returns CDR1 SGHTA and CDR2 FQGNSA. CDR3 sequence (DNA): TGTGCCAGCGGCTTACTAGCGGAGTCCTACGAGCAGTACCTC. As protein: CASGLLAESYEQYL.

This clonotype occurred many times. The rearrangement links TRBV7-6 to TRBJ2-7, with D possibly matching TRBD2 (6 bases). The CDR3 extends over 13 amino acids. Between the trimmed V and J ends, which lost 2 bases and 7 bases, there was a span of 12 bases. Per germline, CDR1 SGHVS and CDR2 FNYEAQ. CDR3 region: CASSLRTMEEQYF. CDR3 nucleotides: TGTGCCAGCAGCTTAAGGACTATGGAAGAGCAGTACTTC.

Concerning this clonotype itself: Because it lacks the conserved phenylalanine or tryptophan at the end, this CDR3 is likely a read error. The chain links TRBV30 to TRBJ1-1, with D unclear. Germline V lookup: CDR1 GTSNPN, CDR2 SVGIG (reference sequence). CDR3 length: 13 amino acids. The germline V and J ends were trimmed by 0 bases and 1 base, with 6 bases remaining between them. CDR3 amino acids: CAWSVLGNTEAFS. CDR3 sequence (DNA): TGTGCCTGGAGTGTCCTTGGGAACACTGAAGCTTTCTCT.

This clonotype came up a few times. The V call is TRBV6-2 or TRBV6-3, the J call TRBJ2-4; a weak D match, TRBD1 (6 bases). The V end was cut by 6 bases, the J end by 3 bases, with 18 bases between. There are 16 residues in the CDR3. From germline, CDR1 is MNHEY and CDR2 SVGEGT. CDR3 nucleotides: TGTGCCAGCAGCCATCGGACAGAAGCGGTCAAAAACATTCAGTACTTC. This translates into CASSHRTEAVKNIQYF.

The rearrangement joins TRBV20-1 to TRBJ2-2, with 7 positions matching TRBD1. CDR3 length: 15 residues. Germline values: CDR1 DFQATT, CDR2 SNEGSKA (reference sequence). V gave up 5 bases and J gave up 6 bases; unmatched junction bases: 12. The CDR3 protein is CSAATGKMSPGELFF. The CDR3 DNA reads TGCAGTGCTGCGACAGGGAAGATGAGTCCCGGGGAGCTGTTTTTT.

To note about this clonotype: Since no conserved phenylalanine or tryptophan closes the CDR3, a read error is the likely cause. The rearrangement uses TRBV7-2 and TRBJ2-5, with D unclear. The germline V and J ends were trimmed by 5 bases and 5 bases, with 6 bases remaining between them. The CDR3 is 11 amino acids. From germline, CDR1 is SGHTA and CDR2 FQGNSA. The CDR3 nucleotides read TGTGCCAGCAGCCGTAGGGAGACCCAGTACGTC. It yields the protein CASSRRETQYV.

The rearrangement links TRBV11-2 to TRBJ1-1; D ambiguous. The CDR3 spans 14 residues. V lost 2 bases and J 0 bases, leaving 7 bases between the germline ends. The germline CDR1 and CDR2 sequences are SGHAT and FQNNGV. The CDR3 nucleotides are TGTGCCAGCAGCTTAAACACTATGAACACTGAAGCTTTCTTT. Its protein product is CASSLNTMNTEAFF.

The rearrangement uses TRBV7-9 and TRBJ1-1, with D uncertain. The CDR3 is 13 residues long. V was cut by 4 bases and J by 1 base, with 7 bases left in between. Germline assignment: CDR1 SEHNR and CDR2 FQNEAQ (reference sequence). This CDR3 reads CASSSSRNTEAFF. CDR3 sequence (DNA): TGTGCCAGCAGCTCGAGCCGGAACACTGAAGCTTTCTTT.

This clonotype was counted many times. The V call is TRBV12-3 or TRBV12-4, the J call TRBJ2-7; TRBD2 aligns across 9 bases. V gave up 2 bases and J gave up 4 bases; unmatched junction bases: 12. The CDR3 is 17 amino acids. The CDR3 region has the DNA TGTGCCAGCAGTTTATCCCGCGGGACTAGCTTGGGTTACGAGCAGTACTTC. It is translated as CASSLSRGTSLGYEQYF.